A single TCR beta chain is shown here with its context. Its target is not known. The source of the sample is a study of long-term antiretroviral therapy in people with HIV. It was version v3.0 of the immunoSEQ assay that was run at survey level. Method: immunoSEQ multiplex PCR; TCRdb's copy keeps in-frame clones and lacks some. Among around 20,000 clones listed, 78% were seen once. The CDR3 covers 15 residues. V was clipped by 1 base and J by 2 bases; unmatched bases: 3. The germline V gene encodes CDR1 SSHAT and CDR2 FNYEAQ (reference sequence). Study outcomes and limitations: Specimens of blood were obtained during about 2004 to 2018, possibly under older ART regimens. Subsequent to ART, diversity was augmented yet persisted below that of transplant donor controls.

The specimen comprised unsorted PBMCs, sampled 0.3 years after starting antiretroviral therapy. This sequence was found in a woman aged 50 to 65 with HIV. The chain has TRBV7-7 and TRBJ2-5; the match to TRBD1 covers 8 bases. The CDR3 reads CASSLVGQGQETQYF. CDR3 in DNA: TGTGCCAGCAGCTTAGTAGGACAGGGTCAAGAGACCCAGTACTTC.